Listed below are T cell receptor beta chains from one sample, sequenced in a study of shared clonotypes between healthy human individuals. Here immunoSEQ multiplex PCR was the method, and the copy in TCRdb shows in-frame clones only, minus some. This table has about 2 million clones, approximately 94% appearing once. The sample comprised naive CD8+ T cells sorted from blood. The receptor source for this set is a man aged 18 to 29 in good health. The CDR3 runs from the conserved cysteine through the conserved F or W. The D gene is left open where the match is weak. Clone size, where shown, is once, few, many, or a class for clones that have expanded.

D gene: -
J gene: TRBJ2-2
clone size: -
V gene: TRBV7-9
CDR3 length: 14
CDR3 protein: CASSPWSQTGELFF
CDR3 DNA: TGTGCCAGCAGCCCTTGGTCACAGACCGGGGAGCTGTTTTTT

D gene: -
J gene: TRBJ2-1
clone size: -
V gene: TRBV28
CDR3 length: 13
CDR3 protein: CASGRGLYNEQFF
CDR3 DNA: TGTGCCAGCGGGAGGGGGTTATACAATGAGCAGTTCTTC

D gene: -
J gene: TRBJ2-7
clone size: -
V gene: TRBV4-3
CDR3 length: 15
CDR3 protein: CASSPFSGNHYEQYF
CDR3 DNA: TGCGCCAGCAGCCCTTTTTCCGGGAATCACTACGAGCAGTACTTC

D gene: -
J gene: TRBJ2-1
clone size: once
V gene: TRBV27
CDR3 length: 15
CDR3 protein: CASSLGQTLYNEQFF
CDR3 DNA: TGTGCCAGCAGTTTAGGACAGACCTTATACAATGAGCAGTTCTTC

D gene: TRBD2
J gene: TRBJ2-5
clone size: -
V gene: TRBV7-9
CDR3 length: 15
CDR3 protein: CASSLFSGPKETQYF
CDR3 DNA: TGTGCCAGCAGCTTATTTAGCGGGCCAAAAGAGACCCAGTACTTC

D gene: -
J gene: TRBJ2-1
clone size: -
V gene: TRBV27
CDR3 length: 14
CDR3 protein: CASRGGTSYNEQFF
CDR3 DNA: TGTGCCAGCAGAGGAGGGACCTCCTACAATGAGCAGTTCTTC

D gene: -
J gene: TRBJ2-6
clone size: once
V gene: TRBV4-1
CDR3 length: 13
CDR3 protein: CASGGAGANVLTF
CDR3 DNA: TGCGCCAGCGGGGGAGCTGGGGCCAACGTCCTGACTTTC

D gene: -
J gene: TRBJ2-7
clone size: -
V gene: TRBV29-1
CDR3 length: 11
CDR3 protein: CSGQIGYEQYF
CDR3 DNA: TGCAGCGGACAGATCGGCTACGAGCAGTACTTC

D gene: TRBD1
J gene: TRBJ2-7
clone size: -
V gene: TRBV28
CDR3 length: 14
CDR3 protein: CASSFGTGTYEQYF
CDR3 DNA: TGTGCCAGCAGTTTCGGGACAGGGACTTACGAGCAGTACTTC

D gene: -
J gene: TRBJ1-2
clone size: -
V gene: TRBV13
CDR3 length: 15
CDR3 protein: CASSLRVSNNYGYTF
CDR3 DNA: TGTGCCAGCAGCCTCCGGGTCTCTAATAACTATGGCTACACCTTC

D gene: -
J gene: TRBJ2-1
clone size: -
V gene: TRBV1
CDR3 length: 19
CDR3 protein: CTSSSPTGAGGPSYNEQFF
CDR3 DNA: TGCACCAGCAGCTCTCCGACTGGAGCGGGGGGGCCCTCCTACAATGAGCAGTTCTTC

D gene: -
J gene: TRBJ2-3
clone size: -
V gene: TRBV9
CDR3 length: 13
CDR3 protein: CASRKQGTDTQYF
CDR3 DNA: TGTGCCAGCAGAAAACAGGGCACAGATACGCAGTATTTT

D gene: TRBD1
J gene: TRBJ1-2
clone size: -
V gene: TRBV6-5
CDR3 length: 15
CDR3 protein: CASSYRTGALYGYTF
CDR3 DNA: TGTGCCAGCAGTTACCGGACAGGAGCCCTCTATGGCTACACCTTC

D gene: TRBD2
J gene: TRBJ2-7
clone size: -
V gene: TRBV15
CDR3 length: 16
CDR3 protein: CATSSYSGGVGYEQYF
CDR3 DNA: TGTGCCACCAGCAGTTATAGCGGGGGGGTTGGGTACGAGCAGTACTTC

D gene: -
J gene: TRBJ2-1
clone size: -
V gene: TRBV25-1
CDR3 length: 14
CDR3 protein: CASTRGGSYNEQFF
CDR3 DNA: TGTGCCAGCACTAGGGGCGGATCCTACAATGAGCAGTTCTTC

D gene: TRBD1
J gene: TRBJ1-1
clone size: -
V gene: TRBV2
CDR3 length: 14
CDR3 protein: CASSLQGRSAEAFF
CDR3 DNA: TGTGCCAGCAGCTTACAGGGGAGAAGTGCTGAAGCTTTCTTT

D gene: TRBD1
J gene: TRBJ2-7
clone size: -
V gene: TRBV11-2
CDR3 length: 15
CDR3 protein: CASSLVTGELYEQYF
CDR3 DNA: TGTGCCAGCAGCTTAGTGACAGGGGAGCTCTACGAGCAGTACTTC

D gene: TRBD1
J gene: TRBJ2-7
clone size: -
V gene: TRBV6-5
CDR3 length: 13
CDR3 protein: CASRTGTAYEQYF
CDR3 DNA: TGTGCCAGCAGAACCGGGACAGCCTACGAGCAGTACTTC

D gene: TRBD2
J gene: TRBJ2-5
clone size: once
V gene: TRBV27
CDR3 length: 15
CDR3 protein: CASSLLAGVGETQYF
CDR3 DNA: TGTGCCAGCAGTTTACTAGCGGGAGTCGGGGAGACCCAGTACTTC

D gene: -
J gene: TRBJ1-3
clone size: -
V gene: TRBV9
CDR3 length: 15
CDR3 protein: CASSSDGASGNTIYF
CDR3 DNA: TGTGCCAGCAGCTCGGACGGTGCCTCTGGAAACACCATATATTTT

D gene: -
J gene: TRBJ1-5
clone size: -
V gene: TRBV15
CDR3 length: 17
CDR3 protein: CATSRDLEGYSNQPQHF
CDR3 DNA: TGTGCCACCAGCAGAGATTTGGAGGGGTATAGCAATCAGCCCCAGCATTTT

D gene: -
J gene: TRBJ2-3
clone size: once
V gene: TRBV30
CDR3 length: 14
CDR3 protein: CAWSVLNSPDTQYF
CDR3 DNA: TGTGCCTGGAGTGTACTTAACAGCCCAGATACGCAGTATTTT

D gene: -
J gene: TRBJ2-2
clone size: -
V gene: TRBV10-3
CDR3 length: 17
CDR3 protein: CAISGRTEVANTGELFF
CDR3 DNA: TGTGCCATCAGTGGACGGACGGAGGTAGCGAACACCGGGGAGCTGTTTTTT

D gene: -
J gene: TRBJ1-4
clone size: -
V gene: TRBV9
CDR3 length: 16
CDR3 protein: CASNAGEGATNEKLFF
CDR3 DNA: TGTGCCAGCAATGCAGGCGAGGGAGCAACTAATGAAAAACTGTTTTTT

D gene: TRBD2
J gene: TRBJ2-1
clone size: -
V gene: TRBV10-1
CDR3 length: 17
CDR3 protein: CASPGLADLSSYNEQFF
CDR3 DNA: TGCGCCAGCCCGGGACTAGCGGACCTCAGCTCCTACAATGAGCAGTTCTTC

D gene: -
J gene: TRBJ1-4
clone size: -
V gene: TRBV14
CDR3 length: 18
CDR3 protein: CASSHDEARGATNEKLFF
CDR3 DNA: TGTGCCAGCAGCCACGACGAGGCCAGGGGTGCAACTAATGAAAAACTGTTTTTT

D gene: -
J gene: TRBJ1-6
clone size: many
V gene: TRBV19
CDR3 length: 12
CDR3 protein: CASKMGNSPLHF
CDR3 DNA: TGTGCCAGTAAGATGGGTAATTCACCCCTCCACTTT

D gene: TRBD1
J gene: TRBJ2-7
clone size: -
V gene: TRBV15
CDR3 length: 13
CDR3 protein: CATSFGQGYEQYF
CDR3 DNA: TGTGCCACCAGCTTCGGACAGGGGTACGAGCAGTACTTC

D gene: TRBD2
J gene: TRBJ2-3
clone size: -
V gene: TRBV13
CDR3 length: 19
CDR3 protein: CASSGLGTSGSPGTDTQYF
CDR3 DNA: TGTGCCAGCAGCGGGCTCGGGACTAGCGGCAGTCCAGGCACAGATACGCAGTATTTT

D gene: TRBD1
J gene: TRBJ1-1
clone size: -
V gene: TRBV10-3
CDR3 length: 18
CDR3 protein: CAISEAPGQGIRNTEAFF
CDR3 DNA: TGTGCCATCAGTGAGGCCCCGGGACAGGGGATTCGGAACACTGAAGCTTTCTTT

D gene: -
J gene: TRBJ2-5
clone size: -
V gene: TRBV15
CDR3 length: 15
CDR3 protein: CATSRGLGTGETQYF
CDR3 DNA: TGTGCCACCAGCAGAGGTCTAGGAACGGGAGAGACCCAGTACTTC

D gene: -
J gene: TRBJ2-4
clone size: -
V gene: TRBV28
CDR3 length: 12
CDR3 protein: CASSLAGAGENF
CDR3 DNA: TGTGCCAGCAGTCTTGCTGGGGCAGGGGAGAACTTC

D gene: -
J gene: TRBJ2-5
clone size: -
V gene: TRBV6-5
CDR3 length: 14
CDR3 protein: CASSRIGAQETQYF
CDR3 DNA: TGTGCCAGCAGTCGTATTGGCGCCCAAGAGACCCAGTACTTC

D gene: -
J gene: TRBJ1-3
clone size: -
V gene: TRBV9
CDR3 length: 15
CDR3 protein: CASSVAGTSGNTIYF
CDR3 DNA: TGTGCCAGCAGCGTTGCAGGGACCTCTGGAAACACCATATATTTT

D gene: TRBD2
J gene: TRBJ2-1
clone size: -
V gene: TRBV29-1
CDR3 length: 14
CDR3 protein: CSVEGTSVFNEQFF
CDR3 DNA: TGCAGCGTTGAGGGGACTAGCGTTTTCAATGAGCAGTTCTTC

D gene: -
J gene: TRBJ2-3
clone size: few
V gene: TRBV12-5
CDR3 length: 14
CDR3 protein: CASGLPLPSDTQYF
CDR3 DNA: TGTGCTAGTGGTTTGCCCCTACCGTCAGATACGCAGTATTTT

D gene: -
J gene: TRBJ2-1
clone size: -
V gene: TRBV7-9
CDR3 length: 14
CDR3 protein: CASSLVASINEQFF
CDR3 DNA: TGTGCCAGCAGCTTAGTCGCGAGTATCAATGAGCAGTTCTTC

D gene: TRBD2
J gene: TRBJ2-7
clone size: -
V gene: TRBV11-2
CDR3 length: 17
CDR3 protein: CASSLVSGSIVSYEQYF
CDR3 DNA: TGTGCCAGCAGCTTAGTTAGCGGGAGTATCGTTTCCTACGAGCAGTACTTC

D gene: -
J gene: TRBJ1-1
clone size: -
V gene: TRBV15
CDR3 length: 15
CDR3 protein: CATSRGPQVDTEAFF
CDR3 DNA: TGTGCCACCAGCAGGGGACCGCAGGTGGACACTGAAGCTTTCTTT